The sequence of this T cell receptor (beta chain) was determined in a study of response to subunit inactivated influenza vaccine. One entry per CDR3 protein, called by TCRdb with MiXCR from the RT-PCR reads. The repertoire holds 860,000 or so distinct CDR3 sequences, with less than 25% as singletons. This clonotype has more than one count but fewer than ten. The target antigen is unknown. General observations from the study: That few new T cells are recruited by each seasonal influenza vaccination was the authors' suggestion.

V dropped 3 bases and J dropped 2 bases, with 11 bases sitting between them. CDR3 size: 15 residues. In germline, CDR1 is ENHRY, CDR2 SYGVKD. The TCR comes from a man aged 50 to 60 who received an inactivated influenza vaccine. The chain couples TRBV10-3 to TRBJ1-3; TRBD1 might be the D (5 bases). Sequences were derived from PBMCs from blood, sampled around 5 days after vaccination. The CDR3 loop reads CAISEGTKAGNTIYF. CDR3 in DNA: TGTGCCATCAGTGAAGGGACGAAAGCTGGAAACACCATATATTTT.